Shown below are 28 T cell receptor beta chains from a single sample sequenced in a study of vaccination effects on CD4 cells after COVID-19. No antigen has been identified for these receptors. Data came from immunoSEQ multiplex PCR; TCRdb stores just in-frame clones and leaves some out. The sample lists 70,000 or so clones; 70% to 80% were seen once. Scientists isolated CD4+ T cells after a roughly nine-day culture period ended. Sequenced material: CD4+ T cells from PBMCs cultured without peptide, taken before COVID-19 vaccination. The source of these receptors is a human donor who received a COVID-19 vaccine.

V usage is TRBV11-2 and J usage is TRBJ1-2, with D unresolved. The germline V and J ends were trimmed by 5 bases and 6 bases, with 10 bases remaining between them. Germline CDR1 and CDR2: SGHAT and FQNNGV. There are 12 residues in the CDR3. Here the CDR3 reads CASSPLHDGYTF. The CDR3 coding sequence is TGTGCCAGCAGCCCCCTCCACGATGGCTACACCTTC.

CDR3 sequence: CATSEDDRRDTQYF. CDR3 nucleotides: TGTGCCACCAGTGAGGACGACAGGAGAGATACGCAGTATTTT. The chain joins TRBV24-1 to TRBJ2-3; possibly TRBD1 for D (6 bases). The CDR3 runs to 14 residues. Germline CDR1 KGHDR, CDR2 SFDVKD. V was pared by 4 bases and J by 5 bases, with 12 bases between.

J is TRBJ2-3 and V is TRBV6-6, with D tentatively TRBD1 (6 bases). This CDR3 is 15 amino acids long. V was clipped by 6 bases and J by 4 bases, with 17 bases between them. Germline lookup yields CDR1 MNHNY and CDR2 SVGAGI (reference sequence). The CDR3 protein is CASSFKQGVSDTQYF. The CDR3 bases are TGTGCCAGCAGCTTTAAACAGGGTGTGTCAGATACGCAGTATTTT.

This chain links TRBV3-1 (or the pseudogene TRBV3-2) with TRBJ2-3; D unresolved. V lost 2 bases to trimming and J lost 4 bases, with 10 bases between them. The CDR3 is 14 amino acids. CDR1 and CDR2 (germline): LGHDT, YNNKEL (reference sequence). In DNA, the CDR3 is TGTGCCAGCAGCCAAAGTTTGACGCCAGATACGCAGTATTTT. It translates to CASSQSLTPDTQYF.

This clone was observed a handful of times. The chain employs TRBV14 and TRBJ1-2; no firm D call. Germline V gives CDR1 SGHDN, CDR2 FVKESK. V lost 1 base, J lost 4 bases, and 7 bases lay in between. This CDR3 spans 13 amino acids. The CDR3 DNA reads TGTGCCAGCAGCCAAGGGGCAGGCTATGGCTACACCTTC. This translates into CASSQGAGYGYTF.

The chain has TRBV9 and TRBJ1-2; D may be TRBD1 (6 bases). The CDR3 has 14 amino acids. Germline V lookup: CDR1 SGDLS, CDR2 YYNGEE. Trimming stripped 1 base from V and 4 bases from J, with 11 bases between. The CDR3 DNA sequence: TGTGCCAGCAGCGTAAAGGGGGGGGGCTATGGCTACACCTTC. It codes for CASSVKGGGYGYTF.

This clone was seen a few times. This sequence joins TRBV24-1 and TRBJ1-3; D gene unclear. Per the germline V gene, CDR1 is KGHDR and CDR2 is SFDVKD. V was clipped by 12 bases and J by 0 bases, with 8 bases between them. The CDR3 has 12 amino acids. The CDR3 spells CAAASSGNTIYF. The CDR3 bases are TGTGCCGCAGCGAGCTCTGGAAACACCATATATTTT.

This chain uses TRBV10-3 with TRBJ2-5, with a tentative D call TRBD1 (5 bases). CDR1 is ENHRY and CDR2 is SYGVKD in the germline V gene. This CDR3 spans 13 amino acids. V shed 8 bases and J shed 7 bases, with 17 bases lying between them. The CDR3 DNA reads TGTGCCATCCAAGATTCGCAGGGTCTGACCCAGTACTTC. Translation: CAIQDSQGLTQYF.

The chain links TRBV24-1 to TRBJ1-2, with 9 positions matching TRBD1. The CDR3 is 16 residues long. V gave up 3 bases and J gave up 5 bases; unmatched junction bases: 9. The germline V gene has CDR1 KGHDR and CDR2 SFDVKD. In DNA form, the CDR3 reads TGTGCCACCAGTGATACCCGGACAGGGGAGGTTTATGGCTACACCTTC. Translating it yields CATSDTRTGEVYGYTF.

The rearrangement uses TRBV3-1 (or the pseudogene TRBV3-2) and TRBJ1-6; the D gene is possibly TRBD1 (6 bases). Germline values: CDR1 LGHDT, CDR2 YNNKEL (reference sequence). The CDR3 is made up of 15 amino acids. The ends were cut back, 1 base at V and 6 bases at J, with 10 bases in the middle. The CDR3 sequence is CASSQGAGVNSPLHF. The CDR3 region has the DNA TGTGCCAGCAGCCAAGGAGCAGGGGTTAATTCACCCCTCCACTTT.

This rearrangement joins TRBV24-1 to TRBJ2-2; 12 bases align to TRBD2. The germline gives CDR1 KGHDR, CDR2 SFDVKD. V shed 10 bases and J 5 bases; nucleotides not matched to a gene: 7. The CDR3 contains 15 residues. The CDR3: CATGRTSGATGELFF. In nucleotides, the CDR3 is TGTGCCACGGGTAGGACTAGCGGGGCTACCGGGGAGCTGTTTTTT.

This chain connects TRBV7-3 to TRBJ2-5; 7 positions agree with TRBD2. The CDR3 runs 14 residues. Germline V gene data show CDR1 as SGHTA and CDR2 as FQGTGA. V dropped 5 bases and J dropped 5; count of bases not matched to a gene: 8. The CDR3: CASSRGGVAETQYF. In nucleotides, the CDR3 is TGTGCCAGCAGCCGCGGGGGAGTGGCGGAGACCCAGTACTTC.

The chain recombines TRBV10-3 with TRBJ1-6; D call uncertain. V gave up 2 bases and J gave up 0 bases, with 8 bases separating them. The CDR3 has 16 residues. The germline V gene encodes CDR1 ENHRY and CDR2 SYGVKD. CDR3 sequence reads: CAISETGSSYNSPLHF. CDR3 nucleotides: TGTGCCATCAGTGAGACCGGGAGCTCCTATAATTCACCCCTCCACTTT.

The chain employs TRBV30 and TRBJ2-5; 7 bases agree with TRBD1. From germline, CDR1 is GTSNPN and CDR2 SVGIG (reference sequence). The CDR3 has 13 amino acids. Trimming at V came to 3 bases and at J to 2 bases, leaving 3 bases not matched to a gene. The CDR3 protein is CAWSGQVQETQYF. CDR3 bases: TGTGCCTGGAGCGGACAGGTACAAGAGACCCAGTACTTC. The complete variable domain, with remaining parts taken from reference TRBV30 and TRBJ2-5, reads SQTIHQWPATLVQPVGSPLSLECTVEGTSNPNLYWYRQAAGRGLQLLFYSVGIGQISSEVPQNLSASRPQDRQFILSSKKLLLSDSGFYLCAWSGQVQETQYFGPGTRLLVL.

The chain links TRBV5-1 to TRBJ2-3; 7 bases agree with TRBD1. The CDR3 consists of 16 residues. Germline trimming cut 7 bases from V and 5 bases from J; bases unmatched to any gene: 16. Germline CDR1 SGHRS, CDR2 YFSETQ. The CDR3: CASGTQQGLSVDTQYF. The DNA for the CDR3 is TGCGCCAGCGGAACACAACAGGGGCTATCAGTAGATACGCAGTATTTT.

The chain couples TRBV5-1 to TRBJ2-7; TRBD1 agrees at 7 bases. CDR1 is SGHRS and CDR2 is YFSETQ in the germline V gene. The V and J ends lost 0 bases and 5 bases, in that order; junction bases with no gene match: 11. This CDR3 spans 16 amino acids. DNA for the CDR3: TGCGCCAGCAGCTTGGATGGGTCAGGGGGTATGAACGAGCAGTACGTC. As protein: CASSLDGSGGMNEQYV.

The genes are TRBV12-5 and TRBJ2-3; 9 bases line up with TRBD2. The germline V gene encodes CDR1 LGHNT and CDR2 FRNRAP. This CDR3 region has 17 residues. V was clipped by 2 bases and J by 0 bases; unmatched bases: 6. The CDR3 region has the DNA TGTGCTAGTGGTTTGACTAGCGGGCACCTAAGCACAGATACGCAGTATTTT. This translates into CASGLTSGHLSTDTQYF.

Here the CDR3 reads CASSSRSDGNTEAFF. For the CDR3, the DNA is TGTGCCAGCAGCTCCCGGTCAGACGGGAACACTGAAGCTTTCTTT. The chain carries TRBV7-9 and TRBJ1-1; no clear D gene. The V and J ends lost 4 bases and 1 base respectively, with 13 bases between them. CDR1 and CDR2 (germline): SEHNR, FQNEAQ (reference sequence). The CDR3 loop spans 15 amino acids.

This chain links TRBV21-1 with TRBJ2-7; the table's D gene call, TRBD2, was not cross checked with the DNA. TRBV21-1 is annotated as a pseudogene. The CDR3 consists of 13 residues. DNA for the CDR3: TGTGCGAGGGCACGGAGCCCTTCCTACGAGCAGTACGTC. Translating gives CARARSPSYEQYV.

CDR3 region: CASSLQFRDRDPYEQYV. The CDR3 DNA follows: TGTGCCAGCAGTCTGCAATTCCGGGACAGGGATCCCTACGAGCAGTACGTC. This rearrangement joins TRBV6-2 or TRBV6-3 to TRBJ2-7; the match to TRBD1 covers 9 bases. Germline values: CDR1 MNHEY, CDR2 SVGEGT. J gave up 2 bases and V 5 bases, and 13 bases lay outside the gene matches. The CDR3 has 17 amino acids.

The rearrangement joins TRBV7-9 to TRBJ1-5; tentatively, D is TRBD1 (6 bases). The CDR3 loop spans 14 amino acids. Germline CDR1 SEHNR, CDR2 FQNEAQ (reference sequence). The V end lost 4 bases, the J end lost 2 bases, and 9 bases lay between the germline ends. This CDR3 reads CASSSTGRNQPQHF. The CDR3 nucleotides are TGTGCCAGCAGCTCAACAGGGCGCAATCAGCCCCAGCATTTT.

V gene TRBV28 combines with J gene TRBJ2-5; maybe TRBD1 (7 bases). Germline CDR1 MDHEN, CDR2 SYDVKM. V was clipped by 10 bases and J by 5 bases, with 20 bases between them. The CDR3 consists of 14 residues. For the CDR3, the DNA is TGTGCCACCATAGCTACAGGGGCGGGGGAGACCCAGTACTTC. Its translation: CATIATGAGETQYF.

The CDR3 sequence: CASSPDRGNGVGQYV. The CDR3 DNA reads TGTGCCAGCAGCCCGGACAGGGGGAATGGGGTAGGGCAGTACGTC. The chain couples TRBV5-4 to TRBJ2-7; 10 nucleotides align to TRBD1. The CDR3 is 15 residues long. Germline V gives CDR1 SGHNT, CDR2 YYREEE (reference sequence). V lost 4 bases to trimming and J lost 9 bases; unmatched junction nucleotides: 13.

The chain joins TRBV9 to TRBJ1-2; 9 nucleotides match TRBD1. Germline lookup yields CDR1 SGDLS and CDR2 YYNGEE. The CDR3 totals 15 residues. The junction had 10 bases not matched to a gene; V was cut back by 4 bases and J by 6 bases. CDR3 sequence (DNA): TGTGCCAGCAGCACTAGTCCCGGGACAGGGAATGGCTACACCTTC. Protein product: CASSTSPGTGNGYTF.

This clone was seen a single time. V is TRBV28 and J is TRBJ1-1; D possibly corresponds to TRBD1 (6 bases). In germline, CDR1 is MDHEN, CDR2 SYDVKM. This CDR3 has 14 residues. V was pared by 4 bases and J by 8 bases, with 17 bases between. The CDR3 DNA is TGTGCCAGCAGTTCGACCGGGACCAGGGGCGAAGCTTTCTTT. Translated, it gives CASSSTGTRGEAFF.

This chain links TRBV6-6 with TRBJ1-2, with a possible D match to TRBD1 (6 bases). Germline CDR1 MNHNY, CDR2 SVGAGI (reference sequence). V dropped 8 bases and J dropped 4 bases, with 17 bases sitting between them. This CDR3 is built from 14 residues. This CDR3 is CASVEGQPSYGYTF. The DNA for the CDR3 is TGTGCCAGCGTCGAGGGACAACCATCCTATGGCTACACCTTC.

The DNA for the CDR3 is TGTGCCAGTAGCCCCAGGGAAAATCAGCCCCAGCATTTT. It specifies CASSPRENQPQHF. The rearrangement links TRBV19 to TRBJ1-5, with D maybe TRBD1 (5 bases). Trimming removed 6 bases at V and 4 bases at J, with 10 bases between. CDR3 length: 13 residues. CDR1 and CDR2 (germline): LNHDA, SQIVND (reference sequence).

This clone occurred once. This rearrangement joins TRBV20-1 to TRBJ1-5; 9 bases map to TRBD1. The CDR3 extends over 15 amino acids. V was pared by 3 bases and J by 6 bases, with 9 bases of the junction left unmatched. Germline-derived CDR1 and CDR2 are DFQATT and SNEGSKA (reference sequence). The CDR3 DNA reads TGCAGTGCTAGTGCCGGGACAGGGATAAGTCAGCCCCAGCATTTT. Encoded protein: CSASAGTGISQPQHF.